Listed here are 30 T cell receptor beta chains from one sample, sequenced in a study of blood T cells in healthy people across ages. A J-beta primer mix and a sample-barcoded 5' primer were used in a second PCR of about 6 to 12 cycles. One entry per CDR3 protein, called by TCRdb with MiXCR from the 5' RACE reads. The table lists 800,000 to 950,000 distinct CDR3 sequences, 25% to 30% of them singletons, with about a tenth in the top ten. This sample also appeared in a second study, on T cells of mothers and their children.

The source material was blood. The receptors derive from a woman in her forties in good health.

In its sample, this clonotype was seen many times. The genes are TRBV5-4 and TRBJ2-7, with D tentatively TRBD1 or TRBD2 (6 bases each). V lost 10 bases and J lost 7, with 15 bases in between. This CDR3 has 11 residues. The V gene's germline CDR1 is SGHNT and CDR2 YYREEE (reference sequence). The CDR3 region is CAGVEGGEQYF. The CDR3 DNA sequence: TGTGCCGGCGTAGAGGGGGGTGAGCAGTACTTC.

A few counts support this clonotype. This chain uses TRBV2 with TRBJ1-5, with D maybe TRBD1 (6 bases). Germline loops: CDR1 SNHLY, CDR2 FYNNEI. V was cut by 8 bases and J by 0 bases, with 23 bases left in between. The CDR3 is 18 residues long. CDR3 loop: CASGGSQDRVISNQPQHF. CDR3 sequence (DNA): TGTGCCAGCGGTGGGTCTCAGGACAGAGTTATTAGCAATCAGCCCCAGCATTTT.

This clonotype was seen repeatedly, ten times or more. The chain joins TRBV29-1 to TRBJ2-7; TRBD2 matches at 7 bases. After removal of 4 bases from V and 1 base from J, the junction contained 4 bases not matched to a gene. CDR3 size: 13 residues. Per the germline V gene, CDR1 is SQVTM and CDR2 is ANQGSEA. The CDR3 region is CSVVWGGSYEQYF. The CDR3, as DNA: TGCAGCGTTGTTTGGGGGGGATCCTACGAGCAGTACTTC.

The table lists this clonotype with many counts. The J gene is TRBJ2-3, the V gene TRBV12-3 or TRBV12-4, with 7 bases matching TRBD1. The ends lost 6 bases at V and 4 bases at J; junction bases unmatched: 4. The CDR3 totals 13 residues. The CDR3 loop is CASRSGTADTQYF. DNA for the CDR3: TGTGCCAGCAGAAGTGGGACAGCAGATACGCAGTATTTT.

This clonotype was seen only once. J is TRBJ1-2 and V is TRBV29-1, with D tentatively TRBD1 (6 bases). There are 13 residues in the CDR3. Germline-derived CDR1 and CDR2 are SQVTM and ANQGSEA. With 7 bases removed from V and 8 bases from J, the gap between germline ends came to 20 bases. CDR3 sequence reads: CSAGDVSWGGYTF. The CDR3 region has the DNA TGCAGCGCAGGGGACGTAAGCTGGGGGGGCTACACCTTC.

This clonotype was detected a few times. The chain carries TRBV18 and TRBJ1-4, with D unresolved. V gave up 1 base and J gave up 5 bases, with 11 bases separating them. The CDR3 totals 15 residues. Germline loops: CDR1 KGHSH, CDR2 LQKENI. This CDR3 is CASSPQGPRNEKLFF. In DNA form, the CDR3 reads TGTGCCAGCTCACCACAGGGCCCGAGGAATGAAAAACTGTTTTTT.

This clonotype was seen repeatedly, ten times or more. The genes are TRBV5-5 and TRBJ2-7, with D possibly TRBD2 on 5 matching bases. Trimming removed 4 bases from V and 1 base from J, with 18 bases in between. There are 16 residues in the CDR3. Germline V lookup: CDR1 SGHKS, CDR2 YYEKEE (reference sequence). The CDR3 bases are TGTGCCAGCAGCAGCATCCGGGAAACCCTGTCCTACGAGCAGTACTTC. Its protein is CASSSIRETLSYEQYF.

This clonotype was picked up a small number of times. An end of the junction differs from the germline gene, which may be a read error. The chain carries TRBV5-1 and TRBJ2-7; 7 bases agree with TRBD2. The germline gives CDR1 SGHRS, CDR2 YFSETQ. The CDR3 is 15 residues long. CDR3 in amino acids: CASTLTAGRGGEQYF. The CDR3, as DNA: TGCGCCAGCACCTTGACCGCGGGACGGGGAGGGGAGCAGTACTTC.

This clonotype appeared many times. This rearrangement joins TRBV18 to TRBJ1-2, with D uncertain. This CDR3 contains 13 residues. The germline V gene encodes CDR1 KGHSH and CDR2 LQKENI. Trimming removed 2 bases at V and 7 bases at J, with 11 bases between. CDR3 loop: CASSPDSLGGYTF. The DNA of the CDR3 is TGTGCCAGCTCACCAGATAGCTTGGGTGGCTACACCTTC.

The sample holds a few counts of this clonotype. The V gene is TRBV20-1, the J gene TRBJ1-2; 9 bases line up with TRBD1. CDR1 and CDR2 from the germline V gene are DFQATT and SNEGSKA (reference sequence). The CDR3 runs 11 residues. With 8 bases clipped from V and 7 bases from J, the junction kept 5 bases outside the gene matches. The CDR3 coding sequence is TGCAGTCCCGGACAGGGGTTTGGCTACACCTTC. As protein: CSPGQGFGYTF.

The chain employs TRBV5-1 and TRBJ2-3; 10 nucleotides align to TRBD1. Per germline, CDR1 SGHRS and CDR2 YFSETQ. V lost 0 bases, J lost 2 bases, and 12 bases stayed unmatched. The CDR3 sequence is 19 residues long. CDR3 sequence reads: CASSLGQGARPTPTDTQYF. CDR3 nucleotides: TGCGCCAGCAGCTTGGGACAGGGGGCGCGCCCCACTCCCACAGATACGCAGTATTTT.

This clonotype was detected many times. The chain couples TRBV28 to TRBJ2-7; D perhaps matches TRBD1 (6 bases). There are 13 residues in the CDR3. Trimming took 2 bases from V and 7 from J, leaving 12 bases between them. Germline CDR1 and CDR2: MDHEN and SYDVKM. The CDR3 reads CASSLIGTREQYF. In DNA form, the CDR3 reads TGTGCCAGCAGTTTAATCGGGACAAGAGAGCAGTACTTC.

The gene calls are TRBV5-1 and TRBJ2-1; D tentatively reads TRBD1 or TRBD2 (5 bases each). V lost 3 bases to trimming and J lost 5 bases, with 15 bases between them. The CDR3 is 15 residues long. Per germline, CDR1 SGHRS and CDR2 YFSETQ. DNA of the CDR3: TGCGCCAGCAGCTGGGAGAAGGGGTGGGACAATGAGCAGTTCTTC. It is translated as CASSWEKGWDNEQFF.

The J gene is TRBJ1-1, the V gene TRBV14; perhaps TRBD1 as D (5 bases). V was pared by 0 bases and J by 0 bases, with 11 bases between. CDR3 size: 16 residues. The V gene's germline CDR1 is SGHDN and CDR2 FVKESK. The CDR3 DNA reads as TGTGCCAGCAGCCAAGAATGGAAGGGGCTGAACACTGAAGCTTTCTTT. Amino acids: CASSQEWKGLNTEAFF.

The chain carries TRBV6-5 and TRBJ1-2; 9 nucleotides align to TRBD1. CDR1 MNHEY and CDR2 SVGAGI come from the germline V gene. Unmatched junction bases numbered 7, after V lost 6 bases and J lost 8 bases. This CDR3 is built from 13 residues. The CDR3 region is CASRSYRGRGYTF. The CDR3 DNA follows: TGTGCCAGCAGGTCGTACAGGGGGCGCGGCTACACCTTC.

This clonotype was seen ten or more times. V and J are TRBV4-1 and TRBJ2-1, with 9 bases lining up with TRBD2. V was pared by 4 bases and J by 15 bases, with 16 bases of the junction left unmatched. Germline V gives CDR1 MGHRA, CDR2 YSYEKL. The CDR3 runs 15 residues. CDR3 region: CASSREGGSGLATFF. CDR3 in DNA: TGCGCCAGCAGCCGGGAGGGGGGCTCCGGACTAGCGACGTTCTTC.

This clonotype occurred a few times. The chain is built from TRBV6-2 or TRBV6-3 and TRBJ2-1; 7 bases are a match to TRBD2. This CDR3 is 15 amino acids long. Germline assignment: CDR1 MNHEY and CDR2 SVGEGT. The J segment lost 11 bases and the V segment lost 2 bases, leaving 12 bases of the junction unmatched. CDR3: CASSYPPVLAAQQFF. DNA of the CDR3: TGTGCCAGCAGTTACCCCCCGGTGCTAGCGGCTCAGCAGTTCTTC.

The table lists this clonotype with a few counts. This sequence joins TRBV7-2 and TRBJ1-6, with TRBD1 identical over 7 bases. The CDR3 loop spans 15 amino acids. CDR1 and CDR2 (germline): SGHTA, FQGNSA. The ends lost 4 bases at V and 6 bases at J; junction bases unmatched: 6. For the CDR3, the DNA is TGTGCCAGCAGCTCGGACAGGATGGGTAATTCACCCCTCCACTTT. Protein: CASSSDRMGNSPLHF.

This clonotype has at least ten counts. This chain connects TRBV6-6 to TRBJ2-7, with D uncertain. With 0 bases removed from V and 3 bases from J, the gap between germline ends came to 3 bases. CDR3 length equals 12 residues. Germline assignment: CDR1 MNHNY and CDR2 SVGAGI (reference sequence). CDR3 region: CASSYSDYEQYF. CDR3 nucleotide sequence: TGTGCCAGCAGTTACTCGGACTACGAGCAGTACTTC.

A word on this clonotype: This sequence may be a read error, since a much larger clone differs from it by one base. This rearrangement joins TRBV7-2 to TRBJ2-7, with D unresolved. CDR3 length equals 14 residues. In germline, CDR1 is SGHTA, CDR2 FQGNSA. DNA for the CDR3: TGTGCCAACAGCCCAATAGCTCTCTCCTACGAGCAGTACTTC. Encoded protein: CANSPIALSYEQYF.

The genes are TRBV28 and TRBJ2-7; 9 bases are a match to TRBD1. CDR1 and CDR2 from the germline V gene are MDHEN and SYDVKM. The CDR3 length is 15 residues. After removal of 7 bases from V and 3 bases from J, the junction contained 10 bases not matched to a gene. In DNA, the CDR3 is TGTGCCAGCATTTCGTCCGGGACAGGGAGCTACGAGCAGTACTTC. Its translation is CASISSGTGSYEQYF.

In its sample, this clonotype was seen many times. The CDR3 DNA is TGTGCCAGCAGCACCCTGTCGGGGGAGCAGTACTTC. This encodes CASSTLSGEQYF. The gene calls are TRBV7-2 and TRBJ2-7, with D perhaps matching TRBD2 (5 bases). Trimming cost V 5 bases and J 7 bases, with 12 bases left between them. The V gene's germline CDR1 is SGHTA and CDR2 FQGNSA. CDR3 length: 12 residues.

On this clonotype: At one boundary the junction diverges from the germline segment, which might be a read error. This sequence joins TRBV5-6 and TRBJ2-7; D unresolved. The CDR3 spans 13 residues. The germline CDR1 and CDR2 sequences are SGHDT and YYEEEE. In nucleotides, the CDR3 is TGTGTCAGCAGCTTGTTGAGCTCCTACGAGCAGTACTTC. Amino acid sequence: CVSSLLSSYEQYF.

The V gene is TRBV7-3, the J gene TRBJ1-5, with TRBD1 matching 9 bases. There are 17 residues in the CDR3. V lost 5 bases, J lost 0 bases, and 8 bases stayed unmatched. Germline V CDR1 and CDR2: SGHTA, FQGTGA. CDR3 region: CASSPGDRANSNQPQHF. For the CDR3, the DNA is TGTGCCAGCAGCCCGGGGGACAGGGCAAATAGCAATCAGCCCCAGCATTTT.

CDR3 in amino acids: CASTSFGPLHF. As DNA, the CDR3 is TGTGCCAGCACCTCGTTTGGTCCCCTCCACTTT. The chain couples TRBV11-2 to TRBJ1-6; D gene ambiguous. Per the germline V gene, CDR1 is SGHAT and CDR2 is FQNNGV. This CDR3 contains 11 residues. V lost 7 bases and J lost 13, with 11 bases in between.

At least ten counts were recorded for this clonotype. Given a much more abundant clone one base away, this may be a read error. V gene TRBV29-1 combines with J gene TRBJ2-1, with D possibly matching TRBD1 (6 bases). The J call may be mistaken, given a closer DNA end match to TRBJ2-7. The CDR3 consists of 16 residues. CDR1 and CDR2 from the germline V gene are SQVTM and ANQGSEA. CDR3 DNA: TGCAGCGTTGTTCCTATGGTGGGGGACACCTACAATGAGCAGTACTTC. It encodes CSVVPMVGDTYNEQYF.

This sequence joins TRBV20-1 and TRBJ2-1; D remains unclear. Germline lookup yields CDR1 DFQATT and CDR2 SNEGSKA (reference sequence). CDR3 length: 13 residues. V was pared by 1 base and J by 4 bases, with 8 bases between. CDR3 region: CSARVVSYNEQFF. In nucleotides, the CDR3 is TGCAGTGCTAGAGTCGTGTCTTACAATGAGCAGTTCTTC.

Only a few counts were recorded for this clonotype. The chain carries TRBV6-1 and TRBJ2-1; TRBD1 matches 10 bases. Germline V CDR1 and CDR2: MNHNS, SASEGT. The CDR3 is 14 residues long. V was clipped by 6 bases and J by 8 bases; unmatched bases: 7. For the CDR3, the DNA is TGTGCCAGCAGACCGGGACAGGGGAGCGATGAGCAGTTCTTC. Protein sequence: CASRPGQGSDEQFF.

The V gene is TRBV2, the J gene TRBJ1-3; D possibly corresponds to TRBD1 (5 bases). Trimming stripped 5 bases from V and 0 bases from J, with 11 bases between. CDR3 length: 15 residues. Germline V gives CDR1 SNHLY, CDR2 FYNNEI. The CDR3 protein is CASSTQGRSGNTIYF. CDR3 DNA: TGTGCCAGCAGTACCCAGGGTCGCTCTGGAAACACCATATATTTT. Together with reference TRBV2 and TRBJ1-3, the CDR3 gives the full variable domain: EPEVTQTPSHQVTQMGQEVILRCVPISNHLYFYWYRQILGQKVEFLVSFYNNEISEKSEIFDDQFSVERPDGSNFTLKIRSTKLEDSAMYFCASSTQGRSGNTIYFGEGSWLTVV.

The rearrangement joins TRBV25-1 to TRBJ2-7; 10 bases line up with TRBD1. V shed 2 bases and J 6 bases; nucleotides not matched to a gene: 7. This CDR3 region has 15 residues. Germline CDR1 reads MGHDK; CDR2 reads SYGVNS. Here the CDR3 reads CASSETQDRGFEQYF. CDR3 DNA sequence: TGTGCCAGCAGTGAAACCCAGGACAGGGGGTTCGAGCAGTACTTC.